Sequencing of this T cell receptor beta chain was carried out in a study of Graves' ophthalmopathy and Graves' hyperthyroidism. V was shortened by 3 bases and J by 0 bases, with 9 bases between the two germline ends. The CDR3 covers 14 residues. Germline-derived CDR1 and CDR2 are SGHTA and FQGNSA. This clonotype was detected ten times or more. Its matching antigen is unknown. Diagnoses were established from clinical symptoms, serum thyroxine, TRAb, thyroid ultrasound and orbital computed tomography. Using RNA transcripts, the TCR beta CDR3 regions were amplified. An opening RT-PCR round employed HTBI primers and preceded a second-round multiplex PCR. TCRdb recomputed calls from the multiplex PCR reads with MiXCR, one row per CDR3 protein. The repertoire holds nearly 400,000 distinct CDR3 sequences, about 16% seen once, with around 1.6% in the top ten. Study-wide points: Most thyroid clonotypes with frequency above 0.001 were detected in blood too.

This sequence originates from a woman between 18 and 29 years old with Graves' ophthalmopathy. The sequenced sample was peripheral blood. The rearrangement links TRBV7-2 to TRBJ2-7; tentative D call: TRBD1 (6 bases). The CDR3 DNA sequence: TGTGCCAGCAGCTTCGGACAGAGCTCCTACGAGCAGTACTTC. Amino acid sequence: CASSFGQSSYEQYF.